These 4 T cell receptor beta chains came from one sample sequenced in a study of blood T cell repertoires in COVID-19. Some clones are missing from TCRdb's copy, which holds only in-frame ones; the method was immunoSEQ multiplex PCR. This table has approximately 210,000 clones, around four fifths appearing once. The specimen was peripheral blood. The receptors here all came from a woman aged 70 to 79 with active or convalescent COVID-19.

This clone was observed once. V and J are TRBV28 and TRBJ1-5; tentative D call: TRBD1 (6 bases). Germline V gene sequence: CDR1 MDHEN, CDR2 SYDVKM. The CDR3 sequence is 16 residues long. V was cut by 5 bases and J by 5 bases, with 19 bases left in between. The CDR3 nucleotides are TGTGCCAGCAGTACAACAGGGAAGGGGCTCGATCAGCCCCAGCATTTT. Translating it yields CASSTTGKGLDQPQHF.

This clone came up a few times. V is TRBV5-1 and J is TRBJ1-1; D remains ambiguous. Germline V lookup: CDR1 SGHRS, CDR2 YFSETQ. The V end lost 5 bases, the J end lost 5 bases, and 7 bases lay between the germline ends. This CDR3 spans 11 amino acids. Here the CDR3 reads CASRENTEAFF. CDR3 sequence (DNA): TGCGCCAGCAGAGAGAATACTGAAGCTTTCTTT.

This sequence joins TRBV30 and TRBJ2-7; 9 nucleotides match TRBD2. V shed 5 bases, J shed 0 bases, and the junction held 14 bases outside the gene matches. The CDR3 totals 17 residues. The germline V gene encodes CDR1 GTSNPN and CDR2 SVGIG (reference sequence). The CDR3 sequence is CAWGKSWLAGTSYEQYF. The CDR3 DNA sequence: TGTGCCTGGGGTAAAAGCTGGCTAGCGGGGACCTCCTACGAGCAGTACTTC.

The chain recombines TRBV18 with TRBJ2-7, with D hard to call. The CDR3 runs 14 residues. Germline V gene data show CDR1 as KGHSH and CDR2 as LQKENI. The germline V and J ends were trimmed by 0 bases and 2 bases, with 8 bases remaining between them. CDR3: CASSPPARTYEQYF. As DNA, the CDR3 is TGTGCCAGCTCACCACCGGCCAGAACCTACGAGCAGTACTTC.